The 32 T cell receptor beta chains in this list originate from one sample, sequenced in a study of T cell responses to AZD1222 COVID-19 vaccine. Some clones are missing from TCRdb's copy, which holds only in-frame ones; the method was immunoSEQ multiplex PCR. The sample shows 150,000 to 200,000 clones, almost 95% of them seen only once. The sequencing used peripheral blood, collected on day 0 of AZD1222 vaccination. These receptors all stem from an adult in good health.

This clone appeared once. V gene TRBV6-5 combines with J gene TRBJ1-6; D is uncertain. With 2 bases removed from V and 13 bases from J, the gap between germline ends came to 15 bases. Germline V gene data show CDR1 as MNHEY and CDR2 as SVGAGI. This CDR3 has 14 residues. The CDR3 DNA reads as TGTGCCAGCAGTTACAACGTCGCCGCCCAGCCCCTCCACTTT. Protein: CASSYNVAAQPLHF.

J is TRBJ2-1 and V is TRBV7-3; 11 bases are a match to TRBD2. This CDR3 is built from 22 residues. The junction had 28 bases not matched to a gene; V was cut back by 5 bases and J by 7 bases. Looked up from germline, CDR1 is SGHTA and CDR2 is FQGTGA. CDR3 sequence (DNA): TGTGCCAGCAGCCTCTTAGGGGGGAAGGCACTAGCGGGAGAGGGAGTAGAAAATGAGCAGTTCTTC. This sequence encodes CASSLLGGKALAGEGVENEQFF.

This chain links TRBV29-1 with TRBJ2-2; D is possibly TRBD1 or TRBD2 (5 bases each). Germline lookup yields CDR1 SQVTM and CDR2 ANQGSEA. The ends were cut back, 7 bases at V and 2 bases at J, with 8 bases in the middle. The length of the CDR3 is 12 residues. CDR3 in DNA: TGCAGCGGGGGACCTAACACCGGGGAGCTGTTTTTT. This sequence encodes CSGGPNTGELFF.

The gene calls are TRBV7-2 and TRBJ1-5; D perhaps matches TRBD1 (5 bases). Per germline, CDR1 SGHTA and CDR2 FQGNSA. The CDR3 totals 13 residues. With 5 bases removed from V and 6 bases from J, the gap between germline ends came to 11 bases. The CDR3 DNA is TGTGCCAGCAGCCGGGAAAGGGGTCAGCCCCAGCATTTT. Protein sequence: CASSRERGQPQHF.

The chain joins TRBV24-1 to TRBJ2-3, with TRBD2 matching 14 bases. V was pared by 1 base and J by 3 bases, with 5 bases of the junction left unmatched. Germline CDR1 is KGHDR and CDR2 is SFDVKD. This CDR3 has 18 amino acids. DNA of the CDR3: TGTGCCACCAGTGATTTCTCGGGACTAGCGGGAGTTACAGATACGCAGTATTTT. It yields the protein CATSDFSGLAGVTDTQYF.

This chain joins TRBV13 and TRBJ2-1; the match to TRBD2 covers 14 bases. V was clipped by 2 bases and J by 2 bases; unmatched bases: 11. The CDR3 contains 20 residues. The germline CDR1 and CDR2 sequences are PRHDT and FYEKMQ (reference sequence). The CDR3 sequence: CASSLYERTSGRRTYNEQFF. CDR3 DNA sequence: TGTGCCAGCAGCTTATATGAAAGGACTAGCGGGAGGAGAACCTACAATGAGCAGTTCTTC.

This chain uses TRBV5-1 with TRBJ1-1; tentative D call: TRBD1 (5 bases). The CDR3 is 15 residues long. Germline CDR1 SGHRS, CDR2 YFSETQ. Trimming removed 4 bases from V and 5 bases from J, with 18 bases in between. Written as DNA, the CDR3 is TGCGCCAGCAGCCCCTCACGTGTGGGGGGTACTGAAGCTTTCTTT. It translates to CASSPSRVGGTEAFF.

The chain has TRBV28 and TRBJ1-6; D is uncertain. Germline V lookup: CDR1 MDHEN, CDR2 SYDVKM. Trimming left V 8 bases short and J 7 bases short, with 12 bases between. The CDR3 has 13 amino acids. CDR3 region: CASRGTGNSPLHF. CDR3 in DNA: TGTGCCAGCCGGGGTACCGGCAATTCACCCCTCCACTTT.

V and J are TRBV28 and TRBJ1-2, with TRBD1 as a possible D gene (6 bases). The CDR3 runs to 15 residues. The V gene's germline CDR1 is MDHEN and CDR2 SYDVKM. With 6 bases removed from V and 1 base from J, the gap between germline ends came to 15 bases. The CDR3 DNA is TGTGCCAGCAGAGACCCGAACAGGGTTAACTATGGCTACACCTTC. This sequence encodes CASRDPNRVNYGYTF.

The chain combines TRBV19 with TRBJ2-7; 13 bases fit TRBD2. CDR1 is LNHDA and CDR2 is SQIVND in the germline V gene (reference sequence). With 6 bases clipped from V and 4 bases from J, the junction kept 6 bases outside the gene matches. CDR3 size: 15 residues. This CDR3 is CASSRLAGGSYEQYF. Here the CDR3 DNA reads TGTGCCAGTAGCAGACTAGCGGGAGGATCATACGAGCAGTACTTC.

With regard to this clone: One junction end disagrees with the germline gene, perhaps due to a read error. CDR3 protein: CARSDPGGGSARYEQYF. CDR3 sequence (DNA): TGTGCCCGCAGTGATCCTGGGGGGGGGTCTGCTAGGTACGAGCAGTACTTC. The rearrangement links TRBV2 to TRBJ2-7, with 7 bases matching TRBD2. The CDR3 loop spans 17 amino acids. CDR1 and CDR2 (germline): SNHLY, FYNNEI.

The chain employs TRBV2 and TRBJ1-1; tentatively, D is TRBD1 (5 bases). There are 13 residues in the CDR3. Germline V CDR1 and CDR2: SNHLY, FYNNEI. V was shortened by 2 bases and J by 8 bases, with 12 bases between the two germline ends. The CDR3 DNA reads TGTGCCAGCAGTGAAAGGGGTAGGGTAGAAGCTTTCTTT. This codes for CASSERGRVEAFF.

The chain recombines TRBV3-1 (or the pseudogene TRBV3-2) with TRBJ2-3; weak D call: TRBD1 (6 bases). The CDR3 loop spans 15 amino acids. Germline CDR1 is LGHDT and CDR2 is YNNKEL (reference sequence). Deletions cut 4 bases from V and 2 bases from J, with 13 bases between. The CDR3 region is CASSRYRVTTDTQYF. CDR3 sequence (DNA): TGTGCCAGCAGCCGGTACAGGGTCACCACAGATACGCAGTATTTT.

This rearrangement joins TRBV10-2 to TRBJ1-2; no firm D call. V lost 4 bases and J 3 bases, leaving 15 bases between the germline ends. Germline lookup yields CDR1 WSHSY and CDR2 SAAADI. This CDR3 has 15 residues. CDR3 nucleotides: TGCGCCAGCAGTGGCGGGAGGGCGGGTGACTATGGCTACACCTTC. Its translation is CASSGGRAGDYGYTF.

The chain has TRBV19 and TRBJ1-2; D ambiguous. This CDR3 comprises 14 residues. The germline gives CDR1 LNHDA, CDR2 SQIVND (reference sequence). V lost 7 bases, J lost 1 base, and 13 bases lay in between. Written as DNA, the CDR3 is TGTGCCAGTACGCGGTCAGCAGTTAACTATGGCTACACCTTC. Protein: CASTRSAVNYGYTF.

The CDR3 reads CASSQAATGGWQTQYF. CDR3 bases: TGTGCCAGCAGCCAGGCGGCGACAGGCGGGTGGCAGACCCAGTACTTC. This rearrangement joins TRBV4-2 to TRBJ2-5, with D possibly matching TRBD1 (6 bases). Trimming cost V 3 bases and J 6 bases, with 20 bases left between them. Germline V gene data show CDR1 as LGHNA and CDR2 as YNFKEQ. The CDR3 has 16 amino acids.

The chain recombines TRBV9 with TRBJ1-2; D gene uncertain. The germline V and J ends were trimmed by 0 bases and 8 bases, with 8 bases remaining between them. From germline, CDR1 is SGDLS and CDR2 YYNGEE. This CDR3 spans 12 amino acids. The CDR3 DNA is TGTGCCAGCAGCGTAGCGGGAGAGGGCTACACCTTC. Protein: CASSVAGEGYTF. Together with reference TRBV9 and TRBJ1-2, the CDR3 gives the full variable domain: DSGVTQTPKHLITATGQRVTLRCSPRSGDLSVYWYQQSLDQGLQFLIQYYNGEERAKGNILERFSAQQFPDLHSELNLSSLELGDSALYFCASSVAGEGYTFGSGTRLTVV.

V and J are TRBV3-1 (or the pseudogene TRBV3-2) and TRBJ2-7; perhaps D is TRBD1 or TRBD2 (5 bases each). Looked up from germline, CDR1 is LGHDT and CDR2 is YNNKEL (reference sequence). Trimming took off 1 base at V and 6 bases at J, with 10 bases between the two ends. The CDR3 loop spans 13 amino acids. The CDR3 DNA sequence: TGTGCCAGCAGCCAAGCCCCAGGGAGCGAGCAGTACTTC. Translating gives CASSQAPGSEQYF.

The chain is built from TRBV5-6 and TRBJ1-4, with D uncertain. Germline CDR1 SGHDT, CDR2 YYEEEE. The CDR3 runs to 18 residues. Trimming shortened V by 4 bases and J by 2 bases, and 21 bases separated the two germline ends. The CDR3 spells CASSRTLGGPRTNEKLFF. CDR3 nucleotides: TGTGCCAGCAGCCGGACCCTTGGAGGGCCCAGGACTAATGAAAAACTGTTTTTT.

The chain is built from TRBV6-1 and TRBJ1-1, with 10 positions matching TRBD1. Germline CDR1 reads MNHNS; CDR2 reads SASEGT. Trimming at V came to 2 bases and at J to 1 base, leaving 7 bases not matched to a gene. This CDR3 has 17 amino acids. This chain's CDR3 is CASSEWGQGSGNTEAFF. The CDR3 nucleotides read TGTGCCAGCAGTGAATGGGGACAGGGGAGCGGGAACACTGAAGCTTTCTTT.

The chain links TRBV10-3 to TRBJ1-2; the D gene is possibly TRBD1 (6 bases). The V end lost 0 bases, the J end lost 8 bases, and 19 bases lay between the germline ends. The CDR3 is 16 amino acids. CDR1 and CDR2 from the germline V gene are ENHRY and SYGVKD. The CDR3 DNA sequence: TGTGCCATCAGTGAGTCGTTCGGGGGCCCAGGTCGGGGCTACACCTTC. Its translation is CAISESFGGPGRGYTF.

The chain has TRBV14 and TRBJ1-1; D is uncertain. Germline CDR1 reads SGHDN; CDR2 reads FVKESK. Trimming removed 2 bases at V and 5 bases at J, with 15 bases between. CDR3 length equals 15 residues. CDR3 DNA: TGTGCCAGCAGCCAATTCAGACTTACGGGGACTGAAGCTTTCTTT. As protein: CASSQFRLTGTEAFF.

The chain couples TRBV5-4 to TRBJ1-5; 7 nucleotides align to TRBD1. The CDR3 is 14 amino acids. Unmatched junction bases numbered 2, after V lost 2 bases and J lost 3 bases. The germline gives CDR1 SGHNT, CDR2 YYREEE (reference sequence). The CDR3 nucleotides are TGTGCCAGCAGCTTACAGGGGAACAATCAGCCCCAGCATTTT. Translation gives CASSLQGNNQPQHF.

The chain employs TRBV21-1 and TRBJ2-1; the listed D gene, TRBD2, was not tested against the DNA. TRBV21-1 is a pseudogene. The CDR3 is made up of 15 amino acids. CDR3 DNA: TGTGCCAGCAGCAAATCGGTGAAAACCTACAATGAGCAGTTCTTC. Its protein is CASSKSVKTYNEQFF.

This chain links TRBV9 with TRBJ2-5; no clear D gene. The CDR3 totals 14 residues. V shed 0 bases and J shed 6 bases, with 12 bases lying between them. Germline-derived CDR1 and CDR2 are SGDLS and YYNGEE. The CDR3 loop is CASSVGVGSQTQYF. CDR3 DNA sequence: TGTGCCAGCAGCGTAGGTGTAGGGTCGCAGACCCAGTACTTC.

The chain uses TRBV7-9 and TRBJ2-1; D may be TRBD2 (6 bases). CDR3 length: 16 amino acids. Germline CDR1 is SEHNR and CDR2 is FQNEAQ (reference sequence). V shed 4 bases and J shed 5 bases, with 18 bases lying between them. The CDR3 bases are TGTGCCAGCAGCTCCATCGGGGACTGGCGGCACAATGAGCAGTTCTTC. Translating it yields CASSSIGDWRHNEQFF.

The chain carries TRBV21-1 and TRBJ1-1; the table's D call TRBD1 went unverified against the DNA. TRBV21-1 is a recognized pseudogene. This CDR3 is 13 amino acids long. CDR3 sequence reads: CASSWGQGPEAFF. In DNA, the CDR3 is TGTGCCAGCAGTTGGGGACAGGGCCCTGAAGCTTTCTTT.

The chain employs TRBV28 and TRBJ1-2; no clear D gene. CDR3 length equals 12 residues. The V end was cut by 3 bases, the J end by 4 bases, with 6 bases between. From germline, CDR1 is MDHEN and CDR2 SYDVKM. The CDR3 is CASSFRGYGYTF. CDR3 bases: TGTGCCAGCAGTTTCCGGGGCTATGGCTACACCTTC.

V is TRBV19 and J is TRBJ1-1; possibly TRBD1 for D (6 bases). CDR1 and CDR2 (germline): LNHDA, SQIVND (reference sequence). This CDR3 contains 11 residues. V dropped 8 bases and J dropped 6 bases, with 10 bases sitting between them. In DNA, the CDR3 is TGTGCCAGTTTAGGGGGGTCTGAAGCTTTCTTT. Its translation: CASLGGSEAFF.

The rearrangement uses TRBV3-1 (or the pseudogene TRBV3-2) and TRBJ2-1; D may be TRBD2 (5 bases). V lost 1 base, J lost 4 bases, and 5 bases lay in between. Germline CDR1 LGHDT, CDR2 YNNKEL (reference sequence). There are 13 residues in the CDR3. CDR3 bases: TGTGCCAGCAGCCAAGCGGGGTACAATGAGCAGTTCTTC. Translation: CASSQAGYNEQFF.

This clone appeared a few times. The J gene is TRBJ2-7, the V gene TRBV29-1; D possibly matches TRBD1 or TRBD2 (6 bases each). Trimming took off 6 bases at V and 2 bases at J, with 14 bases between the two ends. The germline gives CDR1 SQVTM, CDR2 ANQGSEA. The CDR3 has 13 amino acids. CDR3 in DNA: TGCAGCGTAAAGGAGGGGGATCCCTACGAGCAGTACTTC. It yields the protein CSVKEGDPYEQYF.

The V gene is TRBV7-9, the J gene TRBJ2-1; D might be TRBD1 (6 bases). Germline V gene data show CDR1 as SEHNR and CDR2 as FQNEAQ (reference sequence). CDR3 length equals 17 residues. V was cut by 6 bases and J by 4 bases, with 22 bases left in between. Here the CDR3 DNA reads TGTGCCAGCAGGTACCTAACCGGGACCGGGACATACAATGAGCAGTTCTTC. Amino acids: CASRYLTGTGTYNEQFF.